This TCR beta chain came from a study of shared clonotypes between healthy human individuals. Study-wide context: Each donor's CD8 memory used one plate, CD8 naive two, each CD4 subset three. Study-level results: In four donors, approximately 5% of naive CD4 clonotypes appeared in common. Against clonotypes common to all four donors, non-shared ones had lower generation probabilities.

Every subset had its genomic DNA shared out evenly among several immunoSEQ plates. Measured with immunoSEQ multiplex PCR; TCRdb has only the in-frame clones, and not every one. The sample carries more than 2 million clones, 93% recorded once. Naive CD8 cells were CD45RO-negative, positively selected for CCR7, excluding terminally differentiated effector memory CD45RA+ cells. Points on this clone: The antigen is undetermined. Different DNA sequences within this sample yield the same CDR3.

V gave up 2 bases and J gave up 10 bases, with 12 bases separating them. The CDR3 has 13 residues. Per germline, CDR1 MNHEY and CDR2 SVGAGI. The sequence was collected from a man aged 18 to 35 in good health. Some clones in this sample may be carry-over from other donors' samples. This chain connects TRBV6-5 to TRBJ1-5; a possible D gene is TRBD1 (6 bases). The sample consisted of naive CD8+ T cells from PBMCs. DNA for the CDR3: TGTGCCAGCAGTTACGGGTCGGGACAACCCCAGCATTTT. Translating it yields CASSYGSGQPQHF.